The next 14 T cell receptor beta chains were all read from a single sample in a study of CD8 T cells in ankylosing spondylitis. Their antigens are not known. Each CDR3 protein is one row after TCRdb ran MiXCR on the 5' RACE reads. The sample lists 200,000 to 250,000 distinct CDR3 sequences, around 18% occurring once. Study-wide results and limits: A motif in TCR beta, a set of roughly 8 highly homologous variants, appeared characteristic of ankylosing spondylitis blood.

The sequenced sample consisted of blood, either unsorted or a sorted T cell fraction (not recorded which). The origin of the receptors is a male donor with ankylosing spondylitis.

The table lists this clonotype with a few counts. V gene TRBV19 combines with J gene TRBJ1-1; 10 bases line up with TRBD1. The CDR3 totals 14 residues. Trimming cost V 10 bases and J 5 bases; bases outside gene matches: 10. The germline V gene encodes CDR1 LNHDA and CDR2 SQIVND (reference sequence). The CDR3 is CATEDRGIGTEAFF. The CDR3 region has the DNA TGTGCCACCGAGGACAGGGGGATTGGGACTGAAGCTTTCTTT.

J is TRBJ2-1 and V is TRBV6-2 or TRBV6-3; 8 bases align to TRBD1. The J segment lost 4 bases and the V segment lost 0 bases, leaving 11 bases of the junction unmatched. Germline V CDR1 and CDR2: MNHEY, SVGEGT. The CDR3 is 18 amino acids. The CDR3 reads CASSYSAAGGFVYNEQFF. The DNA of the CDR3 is TGTGCCAGCAGTTACTCAGCCGCAGGGGGCTTCGTATACAATGAGCAGTTCTTC.

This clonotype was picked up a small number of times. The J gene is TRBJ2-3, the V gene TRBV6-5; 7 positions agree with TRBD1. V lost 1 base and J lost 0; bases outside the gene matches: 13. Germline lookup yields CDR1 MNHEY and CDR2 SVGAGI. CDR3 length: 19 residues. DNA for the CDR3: TGTGCCAGCAGTTACTTAATAGGACCCGGGACAGATAGCACAGATACGCAGTATTTT. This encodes CASSYLIGPGTDSTDTQYF.

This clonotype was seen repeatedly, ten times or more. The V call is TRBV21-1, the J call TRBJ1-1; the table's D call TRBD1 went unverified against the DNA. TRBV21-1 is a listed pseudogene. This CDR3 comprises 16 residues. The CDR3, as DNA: TGTGCCAGCAGCACCAAACGGCGCGTAAAGTCCACTGAAGCTTTCTTT. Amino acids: CASSTKRRVKSTEAFF.

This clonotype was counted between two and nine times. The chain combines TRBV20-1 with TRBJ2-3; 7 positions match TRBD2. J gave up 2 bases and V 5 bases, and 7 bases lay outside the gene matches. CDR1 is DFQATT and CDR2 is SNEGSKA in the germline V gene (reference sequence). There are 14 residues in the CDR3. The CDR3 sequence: CSAQRGWDTDTQYF. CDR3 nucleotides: TGCAGTGCTCAGCGGGGATGGGACACAGATACGCAGTATTTT.

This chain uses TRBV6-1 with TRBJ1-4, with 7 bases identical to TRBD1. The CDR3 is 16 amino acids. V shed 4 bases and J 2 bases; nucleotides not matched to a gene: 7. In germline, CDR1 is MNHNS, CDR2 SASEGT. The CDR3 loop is CASSATQGSTNEKLFF. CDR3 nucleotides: TGTGCCAGCAGTGCGACACAGGGGTCGACTAATGAAAAACTGTTTTTT.

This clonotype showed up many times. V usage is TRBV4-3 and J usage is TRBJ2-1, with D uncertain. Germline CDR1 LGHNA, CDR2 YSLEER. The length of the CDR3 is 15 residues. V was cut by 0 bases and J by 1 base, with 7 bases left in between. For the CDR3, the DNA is TGCGCCAGCAGCCAAGATCAGGATTCCTACAATGAGCAGTTCTTC. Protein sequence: CASSQDQDSYNEQFF.

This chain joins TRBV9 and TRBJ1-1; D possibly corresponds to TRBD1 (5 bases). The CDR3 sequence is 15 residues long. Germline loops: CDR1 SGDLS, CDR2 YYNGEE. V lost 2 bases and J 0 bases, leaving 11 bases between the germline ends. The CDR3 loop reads CASSVGGDLNTEAFF. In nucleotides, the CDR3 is TGTGCCAGCAGCGTCGGGGGGGACCTGAACACTGAAGCTTTCTTT.

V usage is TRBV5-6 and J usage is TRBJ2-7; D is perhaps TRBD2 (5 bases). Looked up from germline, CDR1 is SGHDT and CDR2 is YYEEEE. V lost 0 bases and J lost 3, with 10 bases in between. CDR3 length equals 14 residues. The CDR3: CASSLGSSYYEQYF. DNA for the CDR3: TGTGCCAGCAGCTTGGGGTCTAGCTACTACGAGCAGTACTTC.

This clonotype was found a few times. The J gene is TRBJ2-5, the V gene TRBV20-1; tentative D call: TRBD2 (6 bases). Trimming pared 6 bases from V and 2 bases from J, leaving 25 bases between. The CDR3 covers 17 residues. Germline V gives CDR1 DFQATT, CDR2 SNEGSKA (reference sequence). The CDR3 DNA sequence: TGCAGTGCGAGGGAGGTGAACCGGGACGCACCTCAAGAGACCCAGTACTTC. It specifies CSAREVNRDAPQETQYF.

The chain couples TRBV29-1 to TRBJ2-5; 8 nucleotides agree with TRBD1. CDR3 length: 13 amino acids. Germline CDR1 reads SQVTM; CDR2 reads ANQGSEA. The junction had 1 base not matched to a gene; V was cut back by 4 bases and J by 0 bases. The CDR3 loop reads CSVGQGNQETQYF. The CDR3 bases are TGCAGCGTTGGACAGGGGAACCAAGAGACCCAGTACTTC.

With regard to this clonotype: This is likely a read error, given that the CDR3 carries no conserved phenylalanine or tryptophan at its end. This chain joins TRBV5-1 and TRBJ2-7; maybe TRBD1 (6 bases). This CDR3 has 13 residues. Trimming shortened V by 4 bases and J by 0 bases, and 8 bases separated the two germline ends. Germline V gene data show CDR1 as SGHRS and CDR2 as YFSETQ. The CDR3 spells CASSADSSYEQYY. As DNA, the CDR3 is TGCGCCAGCAGCGCGGACAGCTCCTACGAGCAGTACTAC.

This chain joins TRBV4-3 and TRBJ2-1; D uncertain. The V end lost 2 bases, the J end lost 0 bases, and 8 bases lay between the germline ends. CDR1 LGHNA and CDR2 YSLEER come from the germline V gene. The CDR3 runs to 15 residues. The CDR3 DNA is TGCGCCAGCAGCCAATGGGGAAGCTCCTACAATGAGCAGTTCTTC. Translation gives CASSQWGSSYNEQFF.

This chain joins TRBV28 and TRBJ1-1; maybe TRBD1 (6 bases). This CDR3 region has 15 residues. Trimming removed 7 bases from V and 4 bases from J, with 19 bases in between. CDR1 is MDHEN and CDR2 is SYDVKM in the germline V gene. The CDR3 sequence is CASTPQGRRGTEAFF. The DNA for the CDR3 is TGTGCCAGCACCCCCCAGGGGAGGAGGGGCACTGAAGCTTTCTTT.